The 15 T cell receptor beta chains below were found in one sample sequenced in a study of T cell responses to AZD1222 COVID-19 vaccine. The table came from immunoSEQ multiplex PCR; TCRdb's copy has only in-frame clones and leaves some out. The sample comprises tens of thousands of clones, just over 90% of which are singletons, and about a fifth rests with the top ten. The material was peripheral blood, obtained on day 0 of AZD1222 vaccination. The receptors here all came from an adult in good health.

The chain uses TRBV5-8 and TRBJ1-1, with a tentative D call TRBD1 (5 bases). Trimming pared 0 bases from V and 4 bases from J, leaving 7 bases between. This CDR3 contains 13 residues. In germline, CDR1 is SGHTS, CDR2 YDEGEE. The CDR3 here is CASSLVRGTEAFF. CDR3 bases: TGTGCCAGCAGCTTGGTGAGGGGCACTGAAGCTTTCTTT.

The chain joins TRBV11-3 to TRBJ2-7; D is ambiguous. Deletions cut 6 bases from V and 5 bases from J, with 8 bases between. Germline loops: CDR1 SGHNT, CDR2 YENEEA. The CDR3 has 11 amino acids. DNA of the CDR3: TGTGCCAGCAGGAGACCCAACGAGCAGTACTTC. Protein product: CASRRPNEQYF.

This chain links TRBV5-6 with TRBJ2-7, with 9 bases matching TRBD1. In germline, CDR1 is SGHDT, CDR2 YYEEEE. The CDR3 sequence is 15 residues long. V trimming: 6 bases; J trimming: 1 base; junction bases outside the gene matches: 8. The CDR3 coding sequence is TGTGCCAGCAAGTGGGGGACAGGGTTTTCCTACGAGCAGTACTTC. It encodes CASKWGTGFSYEQYF. The full variable domain, in which reference TRBV5-6 and TRBJ2-7 provide the parts outside the CDR3, is DAGVTQSPTHLIKTRGQQVTLRCSPKSGHDTVSWYQQALGQGPQFIFQYYEEEERQRGNFPDRFSGHQFPNYSSELNVNALLLGDSALYLCASKWGTGFSYEQYFGPGTRLTVT.

The CDR3 region is CASSLSVGQQGQYQETQYF. The CDR3 DNA is TGCGCCAGCAGCTTGTCAGTTGGACAGCAAGGACAGTATCAAGAGACCCAGTACTTC. This chain links TRBV5-1 with TRBJ2-5, with D perhaps matching TRBD1 (6 bases). V gave up 1 base and J gave up 2 bases, with 24 bases separating them. The CDR3 length is 19 residues. The germline V gene encodes CDR1 SGHRS and CDR2 YFSETQ.

J is TRBJ2-5 and V is TRBV19; D is unresolved. Germline CDR1 is LNHDA and CDR2 is SQIVND (reference sequence). The CDR3 extends over 14 amino acids. Trimming stripped 2 bases from V and 0 bases from J, with 7 bases between. The CDR3 spells CASSIRSYQETQYF. The CDR3 coding sequence is TGTGCCAGTAGTATAAGATCGTACCAAGAGACCCAGTACTTC.

The chain uses TRBV9 and TRBJ1-2, with TRBD1 as a possible D gene (5 bases). V dropped 3 bases and J dropped 4 bases, with 10 bases sitting between them. This CDR3 region has 13 residues. Germline V lookup: CDR1 SGDLS, CDR2 YYNGEE. CDR3 DNA: TGTGCCAGCAGCGCTTCAGGGCTCTATGGCTACACCTTC. This encodes CASSASGLYGYTF.

The V gene is TRBV3-1 (or the pseudogene TRBV3-2), the J gene TRBJ1-2; D is undetermined. The germline V gene encodes CDR1 LGHDT and CDR2 YNNKEL (reference sequence). Trimming stripped 1 base from V and 4 bases from J, with 13 bases between. The CDR3 loop spans 15 amino acids. This CDR3 reads CASSQAARPLYGYTF. CDR3 DNA: TGTGCCAGCAGCCAAGCAGCCCGGCCTCTCTATGGCTACACCTTC.

A few counts support this clone. This sequence joins TRBV9 and TRBJ2-7; unclear D gene. The CDR3 is 15 residues long. The germline V gene encodes CDR1 SGDLS and CDR2 YYNGEE. V was shortened by 0 bases and J by 0 bases, with 10 bases between the two germline ends. CDR3: CASSVAIGSSYEQYF. CDR3 DNA: TGTGCCAGCAGCGTAGCGATTGGCAGCTCCTACGAGCAGTACTTC.

V usage is TRBV6-5 and J usage is TRBJ1-3, with D uncertain. Germline V gene data show CDR1 as MNHEY and CDR2 as SVGAGI. The V end lost 6 bases, the J end lost 4 bases, and 1 base lay between the germline ends. The CDR3 is 10 amino acids. CDR3 loop: CASRGNTIYF. CDR3 sequence (DNA): TGTGCCAGCAGGGGAAACACCATATATTTT.

The chain employs TRBV2 and TRBJ1-5, with 7 bases lining up with TRBD1. J was trimmed by 0 bases and V by 6 bases; bases with no gene match: 8. The CDR3 totals 16 residues. Germline V gene data show CDR1 as SNHLY and CDR2 as FYNNEI. CDR3 region: CASSTRGQYSNQPQHF. The CDR3 nucleotides are TGTGCCAGCAGCACGAGGGGACAGTATAGCAATCAGCCCCAGCATTTT.

J is TRBJ2-1 and V is TRBV5-1; 11 nucleotides match TRBD1. This CDR3 region has 16 residues. From germline, CDR1 is SGHRS and CDR2 YFSETQ. V was clipped by 0 bases and J by 5 bases; unmatched bases: 4. The CDR3 nucleotides read TGCGCCAGCAGCTTGGGCCCGGGACAGGGGGACAATGAGCAGTTCTTC. Its translation is CASSLGPGQGDNEQFF.

The chain recombines TRBV5-1 with TRBJ1-5; possible D gene TRBD1, 5 bases. The CDR3 length is 15 residues. Trimming took off 0 bases at V and 3 bases at J, with 10 bases between the two ends. CDR1 is SGHRS, CDR2 YFSETQ, per germline. Here the CDR3 reads CASSLGQGYNQPQHF. The DNA of the CDR3 is TGCGCCAGCAGCTTGGGGCAGGGCTACAATCAGCCCCAGCATTTT.

V is TRBV9 and J is TRBJ2-3; D is ambiguous. The ends were cut back, 7 bases at V and 2 bases at J, with 14 bases in the middle. The CDR3 is 14 residues long. Germline assignment: CDR1 SGDLS and CDR2 YYNGEE. CDR3 DNA: TGTGCCAGCTCTATCCGCTCTGACACAGATACGCAGTATTTT. As protein: CASSIRSDTDTQYF.

J is TRBJ2-3 and V is TRBV5-8, with 10 nucleotides matching TRBD2. This CDR3 comprises 16 residues. Losses at the gene ends were 4 bases for V and 3 bases for J; bases not matched to a gene: 8. CDR1 SGHTS and CDR2 YDEGEE come from the germline V gene. The CDR3 here is CASSAERGGWTDTQYF. The CDR3 nucleotides read TGTGCCAGCAGCGCGGAGCGGGGGGGCTGGACAGATACGCAGTATTTT.

The chain has TRBV27 and TRBJ1-2, with a tentative D call TRBD1 (6 bases). The ends were cut back, 10 bases at V and 7 bases at J, with 22 bases in the middle. CDR3 length: 14 residues. CDR1 MNHEY and CDR2 SMNVEV come from the germline V gene (reference sequence). As DNA, the CDR3 is TGTGCCACCTCCACCGGTGGGGGGGCGCGTGGCTACACCTTC. It encodes CATSTGGGARGYTF.